Here is one T cell receptor (beta chain) with its context. This record belongs to a study of blood T cell repertoires in COVID-19. As for the study in general: T cells, B-cell-depleted T cells, or PBMCs supplied cDNA or gDNA.

Methods used by the authors: Amplifying reference gene primers gave estimates of nucleated cell counts. Sequencing was performed with immunoSEQ multiplex PCR; in TCRdb, only in-frame clones are kept and a portion is missing. V, J and clone size are those of that table, while D and trimming were read from the DNA. Among approximately 150,000 clones listed, 80% to 90% were seen once. Germline V gene sequence: CDR1 LNHNV, CDR2 YYDKDF (reference sequence). This CDR3 comprises 16 residues. V lost 0 bases to trimming and J lost 7 bases; unmatched junction nucleotides: 12. The chain couples TRBV15 to TRBJ2-7, with 7 bases identical to TRBD2. This sequence was found in a woman over 75 with acute or convalescent COVID-19. Sequencing was done on a sample of peripheral blood. The CDR3 sequence is CATSRDSGGSLGEQYF. The CDR3 DNA is TGTGCCACCAGCAGAGATTCTGGCGGGAGTTTGGGGGAGCAGTACTTC. Full variable domain (outside the CDR3, taken from reference TRBV15 and TRBJ2-7): DAMVIQNPRYQVTQFGKPVTLSCSQTLNHNVMYWYQQKSSQAPKLLFHYYDKDFNNEADTPDNFQSRRPNTSFCFLDIRSPGLGDTAMYLCATSRDSGGSLGEQYFGPGTRLTVT.